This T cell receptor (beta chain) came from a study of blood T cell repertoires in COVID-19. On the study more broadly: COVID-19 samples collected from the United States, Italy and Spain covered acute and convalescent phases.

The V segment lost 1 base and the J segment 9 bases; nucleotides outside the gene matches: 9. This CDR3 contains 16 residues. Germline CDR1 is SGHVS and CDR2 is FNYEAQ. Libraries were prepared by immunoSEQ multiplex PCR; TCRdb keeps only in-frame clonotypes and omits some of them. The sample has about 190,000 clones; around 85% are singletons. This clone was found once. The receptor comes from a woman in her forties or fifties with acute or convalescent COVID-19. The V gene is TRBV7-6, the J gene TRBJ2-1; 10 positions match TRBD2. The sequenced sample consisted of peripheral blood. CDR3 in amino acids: CASSLGATSGVGEQFF. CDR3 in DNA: TGTGCCAGCAGCTTAGGAGCAACTAGCGGGGTAGGTGAGCAGTTCTTC.